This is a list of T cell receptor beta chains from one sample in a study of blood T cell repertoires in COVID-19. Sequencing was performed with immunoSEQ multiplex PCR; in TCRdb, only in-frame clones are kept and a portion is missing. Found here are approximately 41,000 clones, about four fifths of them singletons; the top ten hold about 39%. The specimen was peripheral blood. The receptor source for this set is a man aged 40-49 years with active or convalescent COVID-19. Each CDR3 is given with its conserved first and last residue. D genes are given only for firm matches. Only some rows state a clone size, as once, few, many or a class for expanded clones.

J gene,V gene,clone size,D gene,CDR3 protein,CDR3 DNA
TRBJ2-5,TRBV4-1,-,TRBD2,CASSLWTSGSGETQYF,TGCGCCAGCAGCTTATGGACTAGCGGGAGTGGTGAGACCCAGTACTTC
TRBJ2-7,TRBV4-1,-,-,CASSREQGSYEQYF,TGCGCCAGCAGCCGAGAACAGGGCTCCTACGAGCAGTACTTC
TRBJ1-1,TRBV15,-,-,CATSRKVSEGEAFF,TGTGCCACCAGCAGAAAGGTTAGCGAGGGAGAAGCTTTCTTT
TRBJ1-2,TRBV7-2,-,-,CASSLVEGDYGYTF,TGTGCCAGCAGCTTAGTCGAAGGGGACTATGGCTACACCTTC
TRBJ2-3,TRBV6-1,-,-,CASSESRGSDTQYF,TGTGCCAGCAGTGAGAGCAGGGGTTCAGATACGCAGTATTTT
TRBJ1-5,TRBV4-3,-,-,CASSQDSGGNQPQHF,TGCGCCAGCAGCCAAGACTCTGGAGGCAATCAGCCCCAGCATTTT
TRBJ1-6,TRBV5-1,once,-,CASSLKAGSYNSPLHF,TGCGCCAGCAGCTTGAAGGCGGGCTCCTATAATTCACCCCTCCACTTT
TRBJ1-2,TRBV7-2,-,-,CASSLKYSGDRGYTF,TGTGCCAGCAGCTTAAAATATTCGGGGGATCGGGGCTACACCTTC
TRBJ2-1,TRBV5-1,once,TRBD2,CASSLGLARGDEQFF,TGCGCCAGCAGCCTCGGACTAGCGAGAGGGGATGAGCAGTTCTTC
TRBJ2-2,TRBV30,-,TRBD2,CAWRGLGLAGKSTGELFF,TGTGCCTGGAGGGGCTTGGGACTAGCGGGGAAGAGCACCGGGGAGCTGTTTTTT
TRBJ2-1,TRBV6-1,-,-,CASSDGYNEQFF,TGTGCCAGCAGTGACGGTTACAATGAGCAGTTCTTC
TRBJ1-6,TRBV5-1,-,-,CASTTVQGESPLHF,TGCGCCAGCACCACAGTACAGGGTGAATCACCCCTCCACTTT
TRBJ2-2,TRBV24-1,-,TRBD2,CATSGSRTSGGPSNTGELFF,TGTGCCACCAGTGGTTCCAGGACTAGCGGGGGACCCTCGAACACCGGGGAGCTGTTTTTT
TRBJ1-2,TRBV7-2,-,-,CASSPLGGISGYTF,TGTGCCAGCAGCCCGCTGGGAGGTATTAGTGGCTACACCTTC
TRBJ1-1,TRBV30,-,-,CAWSVLTHTEAFF,TGTGCCTGGAGTGTACTGACACACACTGAAGCTTTCTTT
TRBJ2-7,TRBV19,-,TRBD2,CASSIKGLAGTDEQYF,TGTGCCAGTAGTATCAAGGGACTAGCGGGGACCGACGAGCAGTACTTC
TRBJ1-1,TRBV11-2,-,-,CASSLEDGRVQNTEAFF,TGTGCCAGCAGCTTAGAAGATGGCAGGGTGCAGAACACTGAAGCTTTCTTT
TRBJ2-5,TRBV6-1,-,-,CASSELGMQETQYF,TGTGCCAGCAGTGAACTGGGCATGCAAGAGACCCAGTACTTC
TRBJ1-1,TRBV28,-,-,CASSLGATEAFF,TGTGCCAGCAGTTTAGGGGCCACTGAAGCTTTCTTT
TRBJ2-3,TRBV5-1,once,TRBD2,CASAGEGDTQYF,TGCGCCAGCGCGGGGGAGGGAGATACGCAGTATTTT
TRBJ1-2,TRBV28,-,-,CASSLTPFQYGYTF,TGTGCCAGCAGTTTAACGCCTTTTCAGTATGGCTACACCTTC
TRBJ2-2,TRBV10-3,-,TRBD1,CAISDRGQGLDTGELFF,TGTGCCATCAGTGACCGTGGACAGGGGTTGGACACCGGGGAGCTGTTTTTT
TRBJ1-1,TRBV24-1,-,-,CATSDPSGGRTEAFF,TGTGCCACCAGTGATCCCTCAGGCGGGAGAACTGAAGCTTTCTTT
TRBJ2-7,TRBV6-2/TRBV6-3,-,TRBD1,CASSTPPGTGPEQYF,TGTGCCAGCAGTACCCCACCCGGGACAGGTCCCGAGCAGTACTTC
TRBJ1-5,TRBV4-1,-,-,CASSRGQGMSNQPQHF,TGCGCCAGCAGCCGGGGCCAGGGAATGAGCAATCAGCCCCAGCATTTT
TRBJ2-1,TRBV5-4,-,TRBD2,CASMLAGGFNEQFF,TGTGCCAGCATGCTAGCGGGGGGATTCAATGAGCAGTTCTTC
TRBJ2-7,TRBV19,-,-,CASSIDGGAGYEQYF,TGTGCCAGTAGTATAGATGGGGGCGCGGGCTACGAGCAGTACTTC
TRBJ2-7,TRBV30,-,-,CAWKKVGGTYEQYF,TGTGCCTGGAAAAAGGTCGGAGGGACCTACGAGCAGTACTTC
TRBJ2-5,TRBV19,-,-,CASTPGKNPGETQYF,TGTGCCAGTACTCCGGGGAAAAATCCGGGAGAGACCCAGTACTTC
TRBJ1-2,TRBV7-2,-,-,CASSLTGGPGGYTF,TGTGCCAGCAGCCTGACTGGCGGTCCGGGTGGCTACACCTTC
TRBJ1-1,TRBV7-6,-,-,CASSLVEGMDTEAFF,TGTGCCAGCAGCTTAGTGGAGGGGATGGACACTGAAGCTTTCTTT
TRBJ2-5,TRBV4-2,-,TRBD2,CASSQDGASGEETQYF,TGTGCCAGCAGCCAAGATGGGGCCAGCGGGGAAGAGACCCAGTACTTC
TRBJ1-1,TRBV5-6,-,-,CASSPGTNTEAFF,TGTGCCAGCAGCCCGGGGACAAACACTGAAGCTTTCTTT
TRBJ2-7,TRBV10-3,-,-,CAIRTDSYEQYF,TGTGCCATCAGAACAGACTCCTACGAGCAGTACTTC
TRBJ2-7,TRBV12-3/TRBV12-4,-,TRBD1,CASSKPGTGKYF,TGTGCCAGCAGTAAACCCGGGACAGGGAAGTACTTC
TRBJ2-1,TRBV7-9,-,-,CASSLSGAYNEQFF,TGTGCCAGCAGCTTATCAGGGGCCTACAATGAGCAGTTCTTC
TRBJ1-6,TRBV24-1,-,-,CATSEPGNNSPLHF,TGTGCCACCAGTGAGCCGGGGAATAATTCACCCCTCCACTTT
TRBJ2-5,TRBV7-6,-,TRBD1,CASSSGQVGETQYF,TGTGCCAGCAGCTCCGGACAGGTCGGCGAGACCCAGTACTTC
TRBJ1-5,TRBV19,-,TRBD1,CASSITGTGADQPQHF,TGTGCCAGTAGTATTACCGGGACAGGGGCCGATCAGCCCCAGCATTTT
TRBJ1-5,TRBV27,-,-,CASSLQGINQPQHF,TGTGCCAGCAGTCTTCAGGGTATCAATCAGCCCCAGCATTTT
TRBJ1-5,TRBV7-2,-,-,CASSLEQNQPQHF,TGTGCCAGCAGCTTAGAACAGAATCAGCCCCAGCATTTT
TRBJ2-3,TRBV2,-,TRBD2,CASSGWTSGGDTQYF,TGTGCCAGCAGTGGGTGGACTAGCGGGGGAGATACGCAGTATTTT
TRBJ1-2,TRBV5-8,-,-,CASSRTSDKYGYTF,TGTGCCAGCAGCCGGACATCGGACAAATATGGCTACACCTTC
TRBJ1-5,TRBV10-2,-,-,CASRNSLNQPQHF,TGCGCCAGCAGGAACAGCCTGAATCAGCCCCAGCATTTT
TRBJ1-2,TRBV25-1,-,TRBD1,CASVGDSYGYTF,TGTGCCAGCGTGGGGGACAGCTATGGCTACACCTTC
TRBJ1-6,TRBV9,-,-,CASSVGPGRNSPLHF,TGTGCCAGCAGCGTAGGGCCAGGGCGTAATTCACCCCTCCACTTT
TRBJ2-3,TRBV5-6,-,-,CASSWRGDTQYF,TGTGCCAGCAGTTGGCGGGGAGATACGCAGTATTTT
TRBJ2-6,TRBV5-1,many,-,CASSLDGTGANVLTF,TGCGCCAGCAGCTTGGACGGTACTGGGGCCAACGTCCTGACTTTC
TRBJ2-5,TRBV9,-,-,CASSVEPLAETQYF,TGTGCCAGCAGCGTAGAGCCCTTAGCGGAGACCCAGTACTTC
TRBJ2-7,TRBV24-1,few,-,CAPDRGEQYF,TGTGCCCCAGATCGGGGCGAGCAGTACTTC